The 23 T cell receptor beta chains below come from one sample, sequenced in a study of cytomegalovirus exposure and HLA in healthy donors. With 60 Vbeta and 13 Jbeta primers, the PCR was carried out. The protocol was immunoSEQ multiplex PCR, while the TCRdb copy is restricted to in-frame clones and leaves out a portion. Of about 55,000 clones listed, approximately 78% are singletons. The specimen was PBMCs. These receptors all come from a female donor in good health and CMV-seronegative.

J is TRBJ2-7 and V is TRBV5-1, with a tentative D call TRBD1 (5 bases). The CDR3 contains 15 residues. The germline V gene encodes CDR1 SGHRS and CDR2 YFSETQ. Trimming pared 0 bases from V and 6 bases from J, leaving 16 bases between. In nucleotides, the CDR3 is TGCGCCAGCAGCTTGGTAGCTACAGGCGAGCTCGAGCAGTACTTC. Amino acid sequence: CASSLVATGELEQYF.

DNA of the CDR3: TGTGCCAGTAGTACCCTAGACAGGGATCGGGATGAGCAGTTCTTC. The encoded protein is CASSTLDRDRDEQFF. The chain has TRBV19 and TRBJ2-1, with 7 bases lining up with TRBD1. CDR3 length: 15 amino acids. CDR1 and CDR2 from the germline V gene are LNHDA and SQIVND (reference sequence). V dropped 4 bases and J dropped 8; count of bases not matched to a gene: 11.

The rearrangement joins TRBV7-9 to TRBJ1-1; 7 nucleotides line up with TRBD1. The length of the CDR3 is 11 residues. After removal of 1 base from V and 10 bases from J, the junction contained 0 bases not matched to a gene. In germline, CDR1 is SEHNR, CDR2 FQNEAQ (reference sequence). CDR3 loop: CASSLGDRAFF. CDR3 DNA: TGTGCCAGCAGCTTAGGGGACAGAGCTTTCTTT.

This clone came up once. The rearrangement joins TRBV5-4 to TRBJ1-2; D is ambiguous. Per germline, CDR1 SGHNT and CDR2 YYREEE (reference sequence). The V end lost 3 bases, the J end lost 0 bases, and 12 bases lay between the germline ends. The CDR3 length is 15 residues. The CDR3 DNA follows: TGTGCCAGCAGCTCTCCCGCGGGGTCTAACTATGGCTACACCTTC. As protein: CASSSPAGSNYGYTF.

The chain links TRBV5-1 to TRBJ1-1; perhaps TRBD1 as D (6 bases). V lost 7 bases and J 0 bases, leaving 13 bases between the germline ends. There are 14 residues in the CDR3. CDR1 is SGHRS and CDR2 is YFSETQ in the germline V gene. CDR3 residues: CASGTGTMNTEAFF. As DNA, the CDR3 is TGCGCCAGCGGAACAGGGACAATGAACACTGAAGCTTTCTTT.

V usage is TRBV5-8 and J usage is TRBJ1-1, with TRBD1 as a possible D gene (5 bases). This CDR3 is built from 15 residues. Per germline, CDR1 SGHTS and CDR2 YDEGEE. The V and J ends lost 4 bases and 1 base respectively, with 14 bases between them. The CDR3 loop is CASSRGRYPNTEAFF. The CDR3 DNA follows: TGTGCCAGCAGCCGGGGGAGATATCCGAACACTGAAGCTTTCTTT.

The rearrangement joins TRBV2 to TRBJ2-7; D is unclear. Germline CDR1 and CDR2: SNHLY and FYNNEI. The germline V and J ends were trimmed by 2 bases and 3 bases, with 5 bases remaining between them. CDR3 size: 12 residues. This chain's CDR3 is CASSEQFYEQYF. CDR3 DNA sequence: TGTGCCAGCAGTGAACAGTTCTACGAGCAGTACTTC.

This chain links TRBV18 with TRBJ2-6; 7 bases map to TRBD2. Germline V CDR1 and CDR2: KGHSH, LQKENI. The CDR3 is 16 residues long. The V and J ends lost 3 bases and 2 bases, in that order; junction bases with no gene match: 4. The CDR3 reads CASSPGGDPGANVLTF. In nucleotides, the CDR3 is TGTGCCAGCTCACCTGGGGGGGACCCTGGGGCCAACGTCCTGACTTTC.

The chain carries TRBV6-1 and TRBJ1-1, with D possibly being TRBD1 (5 bases). The germline V gene encodes CDR1 MNHNS and CDR2 SASEGT. Trimming pared 2 bases from V and 4 bases from J, leaving 17 bases between. The length of the CDR3 is 16 residues. The CDR3 is CASSEPYVAGRTEAFF. The CDR3, as DNA: TGTGCCAGCAGTGAACCATACGTAGCGGGGCGCACTGAAGCTTTCTTT.

The rearrangement links TRBV5-1 to TRBJ1-1; possibly TRBD1 for D (5 bases). Germline V CDR1 and CDR2: SGHRS, YFSETQ. CDR3 size: 14 residues. V was pared by 0 bases and J by 1 base, with 7 bases between. The CDR3 here is CASSLADRNTEAFF. The CDR3 DNA sequence: TGCGCCAGCAGCTTGGCCGACAGGAACACTGAAGCTTTCTTT. Together with reference TRBV5-1 and TRBJ1-1, the CDR3 gives the full variable domain: KAGVTQTPRYLIKTRGQQVTLSCSPISGHRSVSWYQQTPGQGLQFLFEYFSETQRNKGNFPGRFSGRQFSNSRSEMNVSTLELGDSALYLCASSLADRNTEAFFGQGTRLTVV.

The rearrangement joins TRBV2 to TRBJ1-1, with 9 bases identical to TRBD1. The CDR3 contains 15 residues. CDR1 and CDR2 (germline): SNHLY, FYNNEI. The trim removed 8 bases at V and 4 bases at J, leaving 11 bases unmatched. This CDR3 is CASARDRASSTEAFF. The CDR3 bases are TGTGCCAGCGCTAGGGACAGGGCTTCTAGCACTGAAGCTTTCTTT.

In this sample, this clone turned up a few times. The chain recombines TRBV29-1 with TRBJ2-3, with 8 nucleotides matching TRBD2. CDR1 SQVTM and CDR2 ANQGSEA come from the germline V gene. Losses at the gene ends were 0 bases for V and 4 bases for J; bases not matched to a gene: 6. The CDR3 sequence is 15 residues long. The CDR3 here is CSVEDRGGRADTQYF. In DNA form, the CDR3 reads TGCAGCGTTGAAGACCGGGGGGGCCGGGCAGATACGCAGTATTTT.

The CDR3 reads CASSYKGGSSYNEQFF. For the CDR3, the DNA is TGTGCCAGCAGCTACAAGGGGGGGAGCTCCTACAATGAGCAGTTCTTC. The chain recombines TRBV5-5 with TRBJ2-1; D is possibly TRBD2 (7 bases). Trimming stripped 3 bases from V and 0 bases from J, with 13 bases between. The CDR3 is 16 amino acids. Germline values: CDR1 SGHKS, CDR2 YYEKEE (reference sequence). The variable domain in full, with the rest retrieved from reference TRBV5-5 and TRBJ2-1, is DAGVTQSPTHLIKTRGQQVTLRCSPISGHKSVSWYQQVLGQGPQFIFQYYEKEERGRGNFPDRFSARQFPNYSSELNVNALLLGDSALYLCASSYKGGSSYNEQFFGPGTRLTVL.

This clone has a handful of counts. V usage is TRBV5-1 and J usage is TRBJ2-2, with 8 positions matching TRBD2. Germline V gene lookup returns CDR1 SGHRS and CDR2 YFSETQ. The V segment lost 7 bases and the J segment 6 bases; nucleotides outside the gene matches: 8. This CDR3 has 14 residues. CDR3 DNA sequence: TGCGCCAGCGCCCACGGGGGGGCTTCCGGGGAGCTGTTTTTT. This translates into CASAHGGASGELFF.

J is TRBJ2-3 and V is TRBV7-2; 9 bases are shared with TRBD2. The V segment lost 5 bases and the J segment 6 bases; nucleotides outside the gene matches: 12. The CDR3 has 16 amino acids. The germline V gene has CDR1 SGHTA and CDR2 FQGNSA. In nucleotides, the CDR3 is TGTGCCAGCAGCAGCGGCAGAGCGGGGGGCGAGGATACGCAGTATTTT. Amino acid sequence: CASSSGRAGGEDTQYF.

V gene TRBV7-3 combines with J gene TRBJ1-1; no firm D call. The CDR3 length is 13 residues. Per the germline V gene, CDR1 is SGHTA and CDR2 is FQGTGA. Trimming stripped 2 bases from V and 2 bases from J, with 6 bases between. The DNA for the CDR3 is TGTGCCAGCAGCTTATCCTCCAACACTGAAGCTTTCTTT. Translation gives CASSLSSNTEAFF.

The J gene is TRBJ1-4, the V gene TRBV2; a possible D gene is TRBD1 (6 bases). CDR1 is SNHLY and CDR2 is FYNNEI in the germline V gene. The CDR3 totals 15 residues. V was pared by 10 bases and J by 3 bases, with 18 bases between. CDR3 sequence: CATQARSGANEKLFF. The CDR3 DNA sequence: TGTGCCACCCAAGCACGGTCAGGGGCTAATGAAAAACTGTTTTTT.

V gene TRBV9 combines with J gene TRBJ1-1; D uncertain. CDR3 length: 13 amino acids. Germline V gene sequence: CDR1 SGDLS, CDR2 YYNGEE. With 2 bases removed from V and 6 bases from J, the gap between germline ends came to 11 bases. In nucleotides, the CDR3 is TGTGCCAGCAGCGTGAGCGGGAGCGCTGAAGCTTTCTTT. Protein product: CASSVSGSAEAFF.

The chain uses TRBV19 and TRBJ1-4; weak D call: TRBD1 (6 bases). Trimming left V 5 bases short and J 8 bases short, with 15 bases between. CDR3 size: 14 residues. CDR1 and CDR2 (germline): LNHDA, SQIVND (reference sequence). The CDR3 sequence is CASSARGGLEKLFF. The CDR3 nucleotides read TGTGCCAGTAGTGCACGAGGGGGTTTGGAAAAACTGTTTTTT.

DNA of the CDR3: TGTGCCAGCAGCTTTGGGGACAGGGGGCGTCGTGGTGAAGCTTTCTTT. Its protein is CASSFGDRGRRGEAFF. The rearrangement joins TRBV7-6 to TRBJ1-1, with TRBD1 matching over 12 bases. The V gene's germline CDR1 is SGHVS and CDR2 FNYEAQ. The CDR3 runs to 16 residues. V lost 3 bases and J lost 7; bases outside the gene matches: 9.

This sequence joins TRBV12-5 and TRBJ1-4, with D perhaps matching TRBD1 (6 bases). V gave up 6 bases and J gave up 5 bases, with 19 bases separating them. The V gene's germline CDR1 is LGHNT and CDR2 FRNRAP. The CDR3 runs 16 residues. CDR3 DNA sequence: TGTGCTAGTGGCCGATGGCCCTGGACAGCGAATGAAAAACTGTTTTTT. Residues: CASGRWPWTANEKLFF.

This chain joins TRBV5-1 and TRBJ1-2, with D tentatively TRBD1 (6 bases). Germline assignment: CDR1 SGHRS and CDR2 YFSETQ. The CDR3 runs 16 residues. The ends were cut back, 4 bases at V and 4 bases at J, with 20 bases in the middle. The CDR3 loop is CASSLGDLQGSYGYTF. DNA for the CDR3: TGCGCCAGCAGCCTTGGGGACCTACAGGGATCCTATGGCTACACCTTC. Full variable domain (rest looked up from reference TRBV5-1 and TRBJ1-2): KAGVTQTPRYLIKTRGQQVTLSCSPISGHRSVSWYQQTPGQGLQFLFEYFSETQRNKGNFPGRFSGRQFSNSRSEMNVSTLELGDSALYLCASSLGDLQGSYGYTFGSGTRLTVV.

V is TRBV6-5 and J is TRBJ2-2; 7 bases map to TRBD2. This CDR3 has 13 residues. Germline-derived CDR1 and CDR2 are MNHEY and SVGAGI. V trimming: 7 bases; J trimming: 6 bases; junction bases outside the gene matches: 5. The CDR3 region has the DNA TGTGCCAGCAACGGGGGGATCGCCGGGGAGCTGTTTTTT. Translated, it gives CASNGGIAGELFF.